This T cell receptor (beta chain) was recovered during a study of monozygotic twins with inflammatory bowel disease. TCRdb derives one entry per CDR3 protein from the 5' RACE reads, leaving out DNA. The sample holds about 380,000 distinct CDR3 sequences. Donors each gave about 2.5 ml of blood. Germline V CDR1 and CDR2: KGHSH, LQKENI. The CDR3 covers 14 residues. This TCR derives from a human donor with ulcerative colitis or Crohn's disease, or a healthy co-twin of an affected twin (not recorded which). The sample consisted of blood. The chain links TRBV18 to TRBJ1-2. CDR3 sequence: CASASRGFNYGYTF.